These 3 T cell receptor beta chains originate from one sample sequenced in a study of shared clonotypes between healthy human individuals. Clones were read by immunoSEQ multiplex PCR, and TCRdb kept only the in-frame ones, dropping some. The table lists about 1.1 million clones, approximately 80% of them singletons. The specimen was memory CD4+ T cells from PBMCs. Indicated subset: CD45RA-negative fraction. These receptors all stem from a man in his late teens or twenties in good health. Some clones in this sample may be carry-over from other donors' samples.

V is TRBV19 and J is TRBJ1-1; D gene uncertain. Trimming shortened V by 1 base and J by 4 bases, and 13 bases separated the two germline ends. The CDR3 extends over 15 amino acids. The germline CDR1 and CDR2 sequences are LNHDA and SQIVND (reference sequence). Here the CDR3 DNA reads TGTGCCAGTAGTATAGTTGCAGAACCGGGCACTGAAGCTTTCTTT. Translating it yields CASSIVAEPGTEAFF.

This clone was recorded once. This chain links TRBV28 with TRBJ1-1; D remains ambiguous. Germline assignment: CDR1 MDHEN and CDR2 SYDVKM. This CDR3 contains 12 residues. Trimming took 6 bases from V and 7 from J, leaving 12 bases between them. The CDR3 nucleotides are TGTGCCAGCAGCCACAGCCATCTTGAAGCTTTCTTT. Translation: CASSHSHLEAFF. Full variable domain (missing parts from reference TRBV28 and TRBJ1-1): DVKVTQSSRYLVKRTGEKVFLECVQDMDHENMFWYRQDPGLGLRLIYFSYDVKMKEKGDIPEGYSVSREKKERFSLILESASTNQTSMYLCASSHSHLEAFFGQGTRLTVV.

J is TRBJ2-6 and V is TRBV15; D remains ambiguous. Germline V CDR1 and CDR2: LNHNV, YYDKDF (reference sequence). The CDR3 contains 15 residues. Trimming pared 0 bases from V and 0 bases from J, leaving 3 bases between. The CDR3 region has the DNA TGTGCCACCAGCAGAGACGCCTCTGGGGCCAACGTCCTGACTTTC. Translation gives CATSRDASGANVLTF.